The 21 T cell receptor beta chains reported below all come from one sample, sequenced in a study of T cell clonotyping in hematopoietic cell transplantation. Clones were read by immunoSEQ multiplex PCR, and TCRdb kept only the in-frame ones, dropping some. The table shows under 15,000 clones, with roughly 89% occurring only once. Sequencing was done on a sample of peripheral blood mononuclear cells. Receptor source: a human donor who either received an allogeneic hematopoietic cell transplant for a myeloid malignancy or was a related donor (not recorded which). Some clones in this sample may be carry-over from other donors' samples.

The J gene is TRBJ2-2, the V gene TRBV4-1; no firm D call. The CDR3 contains 15 residues. CDR1 is MGHRA and CDR2 is YSYEKL in the germline V gene. V shed 4 bases and J shed 5 bases, with 14 bases lying between them. The CDR3 DNA follows: TGCGCCAGCAGCCCCCGGGCGCTGGGGACCGGGGAGCTGTTTTTT. Residues: CASSPRALGTGELFF.

The chain joins TRBV9 to TRBJ2-7, with 7 bases lining up with TRBD1. The trim removed 0 bases at V and 1 base at J, leaving 7 bases unmatched. CDR3 length: 16 amino acids. CDR1 is SGDLS, CDR2 YYNGEE, per germline. The CDR3 loop reads CASSVGVTGASYEQYF. The CDR3 bases are TGTGCCAGCAGCGTAGGCGTTACAGGGGCTTCCTACGAGCAGTACTTC. Based on the CDR3 plus reference TRBV9 and TRBJ2-7, the full variable domain is DSGVTQTPKHLITATGQRVTLRCSPRSGDLSVYWYQQSLDQGLQFLIQYYNGEERAKGNILERFSAQQFPDLHSELNLSSLELGDSALYFCASSVGVTGASYEQYFGPGTRLTVT.

The chain has TRBV9 and TRBJ2-7; D not resolved. V was clipped by 0 bases and J by 1 base, with 11 bases between them. This CDR3 comprises 15 residues. Per the germline V gene, CDR1 is SGDLS and CDR2 is YYNGEE. The CDR3 DNA sequence: TGTGCCAGCAGCGTAGGGCCTTCAGGTTCCTACGAGCAGTACTTC. It yields the protein CASSVGPSGSYEQYF.

This chain links TRBV6-5 with TRBJ2-1, with 13 bases that match TRBD2. This CDR3 comprises 15 residues. Losses at the gene ends were 6 bases for V and 8 bases for J; bases not matched to a gene: 7. Germline CDR1 reads MNHEY; CDR2 reads SVGAGI. In DNA, the CDR3 is TGTGCCAGCAGCCCAACTAGCGGGGGGGCTTATGAGCAGTTCTTC. Translated: CASSPTSGGAYEQFF.

The chain uses TRBV19 and TRBJ1-1; maybe TRBD1 (6 bases). This CDR3 is built from 14 residues. V shed 4 bases and J shed 5 bases, with 14 bases lying between them. The germline gives CDR1 LNHDA, CDR2 SQIVND (reference sequence). The CDR3 loop is CASSTSGVGTEAFF. The DNA for the CDR3 is TGTGCCAGTAGTACTTCAGGGGTGGGGACTGAAGCTTTCTTT.

The chain couples TRBV30 to TRBJ2-7; 10 positions agree with TRBD1. CDR1 and CDR2 (germline): GTSNPN, SVGIG (reference sequence). V was clipped by 4 bases and J by 5 bases; unmatched bases: 14. This CDR3 comprises 16 residues. The CDR3 protein is CAWTRESGTGDDEQYF. CDR3 coding DNA: TGTGCCTGGACTAGAGAGTCCGGGACAGGGGACGACGAGCAGTACTTC.

The chain combines TRBV7-6 with TRBJ1-1; the D is unclear. The CDR3 runs 14 residues. CDR1 and CDR2 (germline): SGHVS, FNYEAQ. V dropped 2 bases and J dropped 4 bases, with 11 bases sitting between them. The DNA for the CDR3 is TGTGCCAGCAGCTTAAAGAGATACAGCACTGAAGCTTTCTTT. This translates into CASSLKRYSTEAFF.

This clone appeared once. The chain uses TRBV6-5 and TRBJ2-7, with TRBD1 matching over 11 bases. The CDR3 extends over 14 amino acids. V was pared by 7 bases and J by 4 bases, with 6 bases of the junction left unmatched. Germline lookup yields CDR1 MNHEY and CDR2 SVGAGI. The CDR3 is CASTRTGGLYEQYF. The DNA of the CDR3 is TGTGCCAGCACCCGGACAGGGGGCTTGTACGAGCAGTACTTC.

The rearrangement links TRBV27 to TRBJ1-1; TRBD1 is a possible D gene (6 bases). Germline V CDR1 and CDR2: MNHEY, SMNVEV (reference sequence). Trimming stripped 5 bases from V and 4 bases from J, with 26 bases between. The CDR3 has 18 amino acids. The CDR3 DNA sequence: TGTGCCAGCAGTCCCCATGGAAGGGTGAACAGGGTAGGCACTGAAGCTTTCTTT. The encoded protein is CASSPHGRVNRVGTEAFF.

The chain uses TRBV18 and TRBJ1-4; D gene uncertain. CDR1 is KGHSH, CDR2 LQKENI, per germline. The CDR3 is 16 amino acids. The V end lost 5 bases, the J end lost 0 bases, and 13 bases lay between the germline ends. The CDR3: CASSKVRGATNEKLFF. The CDR3 nucleotides read TGTGCCAGCTCAAAGGTCCGGGGTGCAACTAATGAAAAACTGTTTTTT. The variable domain in full, completed from reference TRBV18 and TRBJ1-4, reads NAGVMQNPRHLVRRRGQEARLRCSPMKGHSHVYWYRQLPEEGLKFMVYLQKENIIDESGMPKERFSAEFPKEGPSILRIQQVVRGDSAAYFCASSKVRGATNEKLFFGSGTQLSVL.

The gene calls are TRBV5-4 and TRBJ1-6, with no clear D. The CDR3 extends over 16 amino acids. Trimming left V 3 bases short and J 6 bases short, with 16 bases between. The germline CDR1 and CDR2 sequences are SGHNT and YYREEE (reference sequence). The CDR3 coding sequence is TGTGCCAGCAGCTCCCCCTTTCAGGCGGTTAATTCACCCCTCCACTTT. It encodes CASSSPFQAVNSPLHF.

CDR3 DNA: TGTGCCAGTAGTATATTAATATCCGCCCGCACAGATACGCAGTATTTT. Translated, it gives CASSILISARTDTQYF. This chain connects TRBV19 to TRBJ2-3; D remains ambiguous. The CDR3 has 16 residues. Germline V gene lookup returns CDR1 LNHDA and CDR2 SQIVND (reference sequence). Trimming removed 2 bases from V and 1 base from J, with 13 bases in between.

CDR3 loop: CASRHGADGAGGYTF. The CDR3 bases are TGTGCCAGCAGACACGGGGCAGACGGAGCGGGTGGCTACACCTTC. This chain uses TRBV27 with TRBJ1-2; possibly TRBD1 for D (5 bases). The V end was cut by 6 bases, the J end by 7 bases, with 21 bases between. The CDR3 length is 15 residues. Germline V gene lookup returns CDR1 MNHEY and CDR2 SMNVEV (reference sequence).

In this sample, this clone turned up a few times. This chain links TRBV11-2 with TRBJ1-6; no clear D gene. CDR1 is SGHAT and CDR2 is FQNNGV in the germline V gene. The ends were cut back, 5 bases at V and 7 bases at J, with 3 bases in the middle. This CDR3 contains 11 residues. CDR3 residues: CASSENSPLHF. DNA for the CDR3: TGTGCCAGCAGCGAAAATTCACCCCTCCACTTT.

V is TRBV11-2 and J is TRBJ1-4; 7 bases fit TRBD1. V lost 4 bases to trimming and J lost 0 bases; unmatched junction nucleotides: 5. This CDR3 has 16 amino acids. From germline, CDR1 is SGHAT and CDR2 FQNNGV. DNA of the CDR3: TGTGCCAGCAGCTACGGAACAGGGGCAACTAATGAAAAACTGTTTTTT. Amino acid sequence: CASSYGTGATNEKLFF.

This chain connects TRBV7-9 to TRBJ2-3, with TRBD2 matching over 10 bases. CDR3 size: 15 residues. Germline CDR1 and CDR2: SEHNR and FQNEAQ (reference sequence). V lost 2 bases to trimming and J lost 3 bases; unmatched junction nucleotides: 2. Written as DNA, the CDR3 is TGTGCCAGCAGCTTACTAGCGGGAGAGACAGATACGCAGTATTTT. Amino acids: CASSLLAGETDTQYF. The full variable domain, with the rest looked up from reference TRBV7-9 and TRBJ2-3, is DTGVSQNPRHKITKRGQNVTFRCDPISEHNRLYWYRQTLGQGPEFLTYFQNEAQLEKSRLLSDRFSAERPKGSFSTLEIQRTEQGDSAMYLCASSLLAGETDTQYFGPGTRLTVL.

This clone was counted once. The V and J genes are TRBV2 and TRBJ1-5, with 8 bases that match TRBD1. The CDR3 runs to 13 residues. Germline V CDR1 and CDR2: SNHLY, FYNNEI. Trimming at V came to 7 bases and at J to 4 bases, leaving 3 bases not matched to a gene. Here the CDR3 reads CASIGQGNQPQHF. CDR3 nucleotide sequence: TGTGCCAGCATTGGACAGGGTAATCAGCCCCAGCATTTT.

The rearrangement uses TRBV9 and TRBJ1-6, with 8 positions matching TRBD1. V gave up 4 bases and J gave up 5 bases; unmatched junction bases: 14. The CDR3 totals 18 residues. Per the germline V gene, CDR1 is SGDLS and CDR2 is YYNGEE. The CDR3 here is CASSPLPRTGIDNSPLHF. The CDR3 DNA sequence: TGTGCCAGCAGCCCGCTTCCCCGGACAGGGATTGATAATTCACCCCTCCACTTT.

CDR3 in amino acids: CAISGTLRTEAFF. The CDR3 nucleotides read TGTGCCATCAGTGGGACATTAAGGACTGAAGCTTTCTTT. The V gene is TRBV10-3, the J gene TRBJ1-1; D is perhaps TRBD1 (5 bases). Germline V CDR1 and CDR2: ENHRY, SYGVKD. V lost 4 bases, J lost 5 bases, and 11 bases lay in between. The CDR3 is 13 residues long.

The gene calls are TRBV27 and TRBJ2-7, with a possible D match to TRBD2 (5 bases). From germline, CDR1 is MNHEY and CDR2 SMNVEV (reference sequence). Trimming took off 3 bases at V and 7 bases at J, with 22 bases between the two ends. CDR3 length: 16 residues. CDR3 loop: CASSFSGMGITREQYF. The CDR3 nucleotides read TGTGCCAGCAGTTTCTCCGGGATGGGTATCACGCGGGAGCAGTACTTC.

The V call is TRBV6-5, the J call TRBJ2-6; D is undetermined. This CDR3 has 15 residues. CDR1 MNHEY and CDR2 SVGAGI come from the germline V gene. Trimming left V 3 bases short and J 2 bases short, with 8 bases between. DNA for the CDR3: TGTGCCAGCAGTTATAGAAGAACTGGGGCCAACGTCCTGACTTTC. This codes for CASSYRRTGANVLTF.